This TCR beta chain was documented in a study of T cells in Graves' hyperthyroidism and ophthalmopathy. Study information: Upon initial diagnosis and before any treatment, peripheral blood was collected.

Study-wide points: Patients with ophthalmopathy were separated from those with stable hyperthyroidism by a 13 V-J model.

Using RNA transcripts as the source, TCR beta CDR3 regions were amplified. Primed by the HTBI set, a first-round RT-PCR was run on the TCR CDR3. TCRdb recomputed calls from the multiplex PCR reads with MiXCR, one row per CDR3 protein. The sample consists of around 270,000 distinct CDR3 sequences, 15% to 20% of them appearing once. This clonotype appeared once. Its antigen is unknown. The CDR3 sequence is 15 residues long. The ends lost 4 bases at V and 5 bases at J; junction bases unmatched: 13. Germline loops: CDR1 DFQATT, CDR2 SNEGSKA (reference sequence). The study left out patients who had uncontrolled infection, other autoimmune disease, pregnancy or lactation. The source of the PBMCs was 10 ml of fresh peripheral blood.

Sequenced: blood. This sequence was found in a man aged 50-60 years with Graves' ophthalmopathy. The chain employs TRBV20-1 and TRBJ2-7, with 8 positions matching TRBD1. The CDR3 protein is CSANEAQDRVDEQYF. Here the CDR3 DNA reads TGCAGTGCTAACGAAGCCCAGGACAGGGTCGACGAGCAGTACTTC.